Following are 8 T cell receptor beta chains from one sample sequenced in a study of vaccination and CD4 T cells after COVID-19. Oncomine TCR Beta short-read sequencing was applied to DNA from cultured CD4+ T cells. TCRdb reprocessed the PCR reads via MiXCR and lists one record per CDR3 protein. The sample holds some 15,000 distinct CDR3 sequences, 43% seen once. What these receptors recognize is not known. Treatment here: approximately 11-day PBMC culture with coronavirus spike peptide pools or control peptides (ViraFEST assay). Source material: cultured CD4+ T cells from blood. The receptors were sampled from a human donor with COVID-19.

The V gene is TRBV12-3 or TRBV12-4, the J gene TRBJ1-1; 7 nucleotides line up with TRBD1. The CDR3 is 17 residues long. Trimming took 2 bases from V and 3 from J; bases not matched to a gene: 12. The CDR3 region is CASSLLRGRVGDTEAFF. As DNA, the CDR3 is TGTGCCAGCAGTTTATTGAGGGGGCGGGTGGGAGACACTGAAGCTTTCTTT.

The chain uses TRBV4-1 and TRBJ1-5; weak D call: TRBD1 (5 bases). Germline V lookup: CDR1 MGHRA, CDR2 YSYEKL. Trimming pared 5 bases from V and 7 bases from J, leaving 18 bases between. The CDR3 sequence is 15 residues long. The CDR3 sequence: CASSITRGEGQPQHF. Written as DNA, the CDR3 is TGCGCCAGCAGCATAACGAGAGGGGAAGGGCAGCCCCAGCATTTT.

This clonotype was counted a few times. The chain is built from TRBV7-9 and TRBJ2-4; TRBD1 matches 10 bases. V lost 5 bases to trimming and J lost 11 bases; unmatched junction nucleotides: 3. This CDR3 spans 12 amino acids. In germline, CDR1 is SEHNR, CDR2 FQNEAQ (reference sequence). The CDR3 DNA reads TGTGCCAGCAGCACAGGGACAGGGGTTCAGTACTTC. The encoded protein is CASSTGTGVQYF.

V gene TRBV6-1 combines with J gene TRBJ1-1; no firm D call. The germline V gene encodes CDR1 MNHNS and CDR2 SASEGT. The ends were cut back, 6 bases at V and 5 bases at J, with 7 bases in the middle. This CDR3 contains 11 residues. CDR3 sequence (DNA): TGTGCCAGCAGGACACTAACTGAAGCTTTCTTT. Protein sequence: CASRTLTEAFF.

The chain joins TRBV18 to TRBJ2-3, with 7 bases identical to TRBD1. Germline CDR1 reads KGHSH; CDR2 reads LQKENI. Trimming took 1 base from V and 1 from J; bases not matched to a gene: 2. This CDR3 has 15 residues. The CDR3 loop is CASSPQGAGTDTQYF. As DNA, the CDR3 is TGTGCCAGCTCACCACAGGGGGCTGGCACAGATACGCAGTATTTT.

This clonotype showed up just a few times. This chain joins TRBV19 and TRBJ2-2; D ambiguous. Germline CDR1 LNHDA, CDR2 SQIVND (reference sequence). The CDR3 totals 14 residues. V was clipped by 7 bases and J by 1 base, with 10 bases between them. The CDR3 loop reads CASKTDVNTGELFF. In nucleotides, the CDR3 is TGTGCCAGTAAAACAGACGTGAACACCGGGGAGCTGTTTTTT. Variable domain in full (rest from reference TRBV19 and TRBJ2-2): DGGITQSPKYLFRKEGQNVTLSCEQNLNHDAMYWYRQDPGQGLRLIYYSQIVNDFQKGDIAEGYSVSREKKESFPLTVTSAQKNPTAFYLCASKTDVNTGELFFGEGSRLTVL.

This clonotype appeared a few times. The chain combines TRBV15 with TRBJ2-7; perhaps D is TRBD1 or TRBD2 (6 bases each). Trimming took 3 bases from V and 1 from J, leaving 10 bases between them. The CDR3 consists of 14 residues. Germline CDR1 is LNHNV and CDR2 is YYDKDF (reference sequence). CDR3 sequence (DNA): TGTGCCACCAGCAGCGGGGGCAGTTCCTACGAGCAGTACTTC. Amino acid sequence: CATSSGGSSYEQYF. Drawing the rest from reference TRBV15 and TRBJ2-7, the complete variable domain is DAMVIQNPRYQVTQFGKPVTLSCSQTLNHNVMYWYQQKSSQAPKLLFHYYDKDFNNEADTPDNFQSRRPNTSFCFLDIRSPGLGDTAMYLCATSSGGSSYEQYFGPGTRLTVT.

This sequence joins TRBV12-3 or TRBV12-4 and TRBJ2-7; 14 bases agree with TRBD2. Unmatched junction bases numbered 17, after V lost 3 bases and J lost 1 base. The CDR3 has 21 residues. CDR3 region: CASSFVDRVGLAGGRSYEQYF. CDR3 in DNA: TGTGCCAGCAGTTTCGTGGACAGGGTAGGACTAGCGGGGGGCCGATCCTACGAGCAGTACTTC.